The T cell receptor (beta chain) described here comes from a study of T-cell reconstitution after alpha-beta-depleted transplantation in children. Overall study findings and caveats: The main origin of T-cell counts and diversity one year after transplant was newly produced T cells. Several hundred expanded graft clones reportedly gave rise to the alpha-beta T cells present about two months after transplant. Some patients showed high day-60 TCRbeta diversity, which derived from surviving recipient T cells and thymic progenitors.

Unique molecular identifiers were incorporated during preparation of the TCRbeta library. TCRdb reprocessed the PCR reads with MiXCR, giving one entry per CDR3 protein. The data show 350,000 to 500,000 distinct CDR3 sequences, with around 46% seen just once and 27% held by the top ten. In the case of this clonotype: Antigen specificity is unknown.

Germline V gives CDR1 SGHTA, CDR2 FQGNSA. V shed 8 bases and J shed 14 bases, with 19 bases lying between them. The CDR3 consists of 13 residues. The starting material was PBMCs, obtained before TCRalphabeta/CD19-depleted stem cell transplant. This sequence was found in a girl aged 2-10 years with aplastic anemia, due to receive a stem cell transplant. J is TRBJ1-6 and V is TRBV7-2, with a possible D match to TRBD1 (5 bases). CDR3 region: CASSVTGTFTLHF. The DNA for the CDR3 is TGTGCCAGCTCGGTCACGGGGACCTTCACCCTCCACTTT.